This T cell receptor (beta chain) was observed in a study of Tregs in tolerant kidney transplant recipients. Study outcomes and limitations: Biological reproducibility was not directly addressed, but technical replication error appeared minimal.

CD4+CD25+CD127- Tregs, CD4+CD25- non-Tregs, CD4 and CD8 cells were sorted. Germline trimming cut 5 bases from V and 4 bases from J; bases unmatched to any gene: 9. The CDR3 length is 16 residues. The V gene's germline CDR1 is SQVTM and CDR2 ANQGSEA. The protocol was immunoSEQ multiplex PCR, while the TCRdb copy is restricted to in-frame clones and leaves out a portion. This sample yields about 66,000 clones, of which roughly 90% are seen a single time; 11% belongs to the top ten. The table lists this clone with a count of one. The target antigen is unknown. The sample consisted of CD8+ T cells from blood, taken before the transplant. This clonotype originated in a human donor who received a combined kidney and bone marrow transplant. The chain is built from TRBV29-1 and TRBJ2-3; 13 nucleotides agree with TRBD2. In DNA, the CDR3 is TGCAGCGTTCCGACTAGCGGGGGGCTGGGCCCAGATACGCAGTATTTT. It translates to CSVPTSGGLGPDTQYF.